This T cell receptor (beta chain) was sequenced during a study of a mutant IDH1 vaccine in newly diagnosed glioma. Across the study: Receipt of radiotherapy, temozolomide, or both preceded the study, and most received both. Study results and caveats: The vaccine induced immune responses, and these occurred in around 93% of patients.

In its sample, this clone was seen a few times. Its matching antigen is unknown. Germline assignment: CDR1 GTSNPN and CDR2 SVGIG (reference sequence). Trimming cost V 0 bases and J 8 bases, with 7 bases left between them. This CDR3 is 11 amino acids long. Generated by immunoSEQ multiplex PCR, the TCRdb table keeps only in-frame clones and is missing some. The table shows around 29,000 clones, with about 76% occurring only once. Sample time point: week 35, safety follow-up. The investigators gave 300 ug of mutant IDH1 20-mer peptide in each vaccine dose, together with topical imiquimod. The chain links TRBV30 to TRBJ1-1; unclear D gene. This material consisted of PBMCs, taken from a glioma patient whose treatment included an IDH1 peptide vaccine. This TCR was sampled from a man aged 45-60 years with glioma. CDR3 in DNA: TGTGCCTGGAGTGTAACCAGCGAAGCTTTCTTT. Translated, it gives CAWSVTSEAFF.